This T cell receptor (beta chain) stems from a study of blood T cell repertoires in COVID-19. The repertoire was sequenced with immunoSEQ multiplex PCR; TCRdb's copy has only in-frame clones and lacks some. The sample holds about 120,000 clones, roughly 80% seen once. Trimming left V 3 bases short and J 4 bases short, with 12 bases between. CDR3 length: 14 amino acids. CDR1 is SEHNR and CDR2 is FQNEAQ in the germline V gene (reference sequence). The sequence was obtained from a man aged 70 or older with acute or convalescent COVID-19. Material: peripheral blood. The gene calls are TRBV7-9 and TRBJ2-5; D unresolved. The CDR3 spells CASSFIQVRETQYF. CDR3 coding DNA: TGTGCCAGCAGCTTCATTCAGGTCCGAGAGACCCAGTACTTC.